The T cell receptor (beta chain) under discussion was sequenced for a study of long-term antiretroviral therapy in people with HIV. Whole-study results and caveats: Among HIV repertoires, CDR3 length ranges were narrower than those of controls. Transplant donor controls retained higher diversity, though diversity increased after ART.

This CDR3 is 17 amino acids long. The germline V gene has CDR1 SNHLY and CDR2 FYNNEI. J was trimmed by 2 bases and V by 6 bases; bases with no gene match: 11. With regard to this clone: Its antigen is undetermined.

Assay version v3.0 of immunoSEQ was used, and it was run at survey level. Target depth was 40,000-50,000 T-cell genomes per sample. Repertoires were generated with immunoSEQ multiplex PCR, while TCRdb's copy carries only in-frame clones and drops some. This table has fewer than 35,000 clones, roughly 85% appearing once. Specimen: unsorted PBMCs, collected about 3.3 years after starting antiretroviral therapy. This TCR derives from a man between 18 and 35 years old with HIV. The chain carries TRBV2 and TRBJ1-5, with TRBD1 matching over 9 bases. The CDR3 bases are TGTGCCAGCAGGGGGACAGGGAGGTATAATGGCAATCAGCCCCAGCATTTT. It codes for CASRGTGRYNGNQPQHF.